The 11 T cell receptor beta chains given below trace back to one sample, sequenced in a study of blood T cell repertoires in COVID-19. Assay: immunoSEQ multiplex PCR; the TCRdb copy retains only in-frame clones and omits some. Of 130,000 or so clones listed, 84% are singletons. Sequenced sample: PBMCs or T cells enriched from blood (not recorded which). The receptors come from a woman in her fifties or sixties with acute COVID-19.

The chain is built from TRBV9 and TRBJ2-7, with a weak D call TRBD1 (5 bases). The CDR3 length is 13 residues. Per the germline V gene, CDR1 is SGDLS and CDR2 is YYNGEE. Deletions cut 3 bases from V and 6 bases from J, with 13 bases between. The CDR3 nucleotides read TGTGCCAGCAGCGCGACAGAACGAGCCGAGCAGTACTTC. It is translated as CASSATERAEQYF.

The chain joins TRBV7-3 to TRBJ2-1; maybe TRBD2 (5 bases). V was cut by 2 bases and J by 7 bases, with 18 bases left in between. This CDR3 comprises 16 residues. Germline V gives CDR1 SGHTA, CDR2 FQGTGA. The CDR3 nucleotides read TGTGCCAGCAGCTTATCTGGCGGGTCGCTGGGGAATGAGCAGTTCTTC. Translating it yields CASSLSGGSLGNEQFF.

The V call is TRBV28, the J call TRBJ2-1, with D possibly being TRBD2 (5 bases). V was trimmed by 7 bases and J by 2 bases, leaving 9 bases between them. CDR3 length: 13 amino acids. Germline V CDR1 and CDR2: MDHEN, SYDVKM. As DNA, the CDR3 is TGTGCCAGCACGACTACAACCTACAATGAGCAGTTCTTC. Translated, it gives CASTTTTYNEQFF. Together with reference TRBV28 and TRBJ2-1, the CDR3 gives the full variable domain: DVKVTQSSRYLVKRTGEKVFLECVQDMDHENMFWYRQDPGLGLRLIYFSYDVKMKEKGDIPEGYSVSREKKERFSLILESASTNQTSMYLCASTTTTYNEQFFGPGTRLTVL.

V gene TRBV7-2 combines with J gene TRBJ2-7; 9 bases align to TRBD2. CDR3 length: 17 residues. V shed 1 base and J 2 bases; nucleotides not matched to a gene: 9. Germline assignment: CDR1 SGHTA and CDR2 FQGNSA. CDR3 residues: CASSLETSGFPPYEQYF. The CDR3 nucleotides are TGTGCCAGCAGCTTAGAAACTAGCGGGTTCCCGCCCTACGAGCAGTACTTC.

The chain recombines TRBV5-4 with TRBJ2-3, with no clear D. V gave up 0 bases and J gave up 2 bases, with 10 bases separating them. Germline V gene data show CDR1 as SGHNT and CDR2 as YYREEE (reference sequence). The CDR3 has 15 amino acids. CDR3 in amino acids: CASSLDAGSTDTQYF. In nucleotides, the CDR3 is TGTGCCAGCAGCTTGGATGCAGGCTCCACAGATACGCAGTATTTT.

The chain employs TRBV18 and TRBJ2-5; 13 bases agree with TRBD2. V lost 3 bases to trimming and J lost 5 bases; unmatched junction nucleotides: 6. The CDR3 has 16 residues. Germline V gene lookup returns CDR1 KGHSH and CDR2 LQKENI. CDR3 nucleotide sequence: TGTGCCAGCTCACCCGAGGGACTAGCGGGACGGGAGACCCAGTACTTC. Translated, it gives CASSPEGLAGRETQYF.

This sequence joins TRBV7-8 and TRBJ2-1, with D unresolved. CDR1 SGHVS and CDR2 FQNEAQ come from the germline V gene. The CDR3 totals 14 residues. V lost 2 bases and J 5 bases, leaving 10 bases between the germline ends. CDR3 sequence reads: CASSLLQANNEQFF. The CDR3 coding sequence is TGTGCCAGCAGCTTACTTCAGGCGAACAATGAGCAGTTCTTC.

J is TRBJ1-2 and V is TRBV3-1 (or the pseudogene TRBV3-2), with 10 bases lining up with TRBD1. Looked up from germline, CDR1 is LGHDT and CDR2 is YNNKEL (reference sequence). The CDR3 runs to 16 residues. V lost 0 bases to trimming and J lost 2 bases; unmatched junction nucleotides: 3. The CDR3 protein is CASSQDAGQGNYGYTF. In nucleotides, the CDR3 is TGTGCCAGCAGCCAAGATGCGGGACAGGGGAACTATGGCTACACCTTC.

The V gene is TRBV30, the J gene TRBJ2-5; D may be TRBD2 (5 bases). The ends were cut back, 3 bases at V and 9 bases at J, with 11 bases in the middle. This CDR3 has 11 amino acids. The V gene's germline CDR1 is GTSNPN and CDR2 SVGIG (reference sequence). CDR3 loop: CAWREDSSQYF. The CDR3 DNA reads as TGTGCCTGGAGGGAGGATTCGTCCCAGTACTTC.

The genes are TRBV2 and TRBJ2-7, with D possibly being TRBD1 (5 bases). V lost 0 bases to trimming and J lost 3 bases, with 15 bases between them. Looked up from germline, CDR1 is SNHLY and CDR2 is FYNNEI. The CDR3 length is 16 residues. The CDR3 reads CASSEAGQHQGYEQYF. CDR3 in DNA: TGTGCCAGCAGTGAAGCGGGGCAGCACCAAGGCTACGAGCAGTACTTC.

This chain uses TRBV7-2 with TRBJ2-2; tentative D call: TRBD2 (5 bases). Germline assignment: CDR1 SGHTA and CDR2 FQGNSA. This CDR3 region has 16 residues. The ends were cut back, 5 bases at V and 1 base at J, with 14 bases in the middle. The CDR3 nucleotides read TGTGCCAGCAGCCCACCCGGTGGAGGGAACACCGGGGAGCTGTTTTTT. Amino acids: CASSPPGGGNTGELFF.